This is a list of T cell receptor beta chains from one sample in a study of T-cell reconstitution after alpha-beta-depleted transplantation in children. TCRdb analysed the PCR reads with MiXCR anew, one entry per CDR3 protein. The sample contains 330,000 or so distinct CDR3 sequences, 10% of which appear only once. The material sequenced was PBMCs from the stem cell graft donor, taken from the stem cell graft. These receptor sequences come from a human donor who donated a stem cell graft to a child with acute lymphoblastic leukemia. The CDR3 runs from the conserved cysteine through the conserved F or W. A D gene is named only where the DNA matches it firmly. Clone size is given for some rows only: seen once, a few or many times, or a class if the clone is expanded.

clone size: few; J gene: TRBJ1-3; D gene: NA; V gene: TRBV19; CDR3 DNA: TGTGCCAGTAGTCTACAGGTTTTCGGAAACACCATATATTTT; CDR3 protein: CASSLQVFGNTIYF
clone size: many; J gene: TRBJ1-2; D gene: TRBD1; V gene: TRBV5-1; CDR3 DNA: TGCGCCAGCAGCGGGGACAGGGGCGGCGCTGGCTACACCTTC; CDR3 protein: CASSGDRGGAGYTF
clone size: NA; J gene: TRBJ2-7; D gene: NA; V gene: TRBV9; CDR3 DNA: TGTGCCAGCAGCCCCTTACCCAGCCCGAGCTCCTACGAGCAGTACTTC; CDR3 protein: CASSPLPSPSSYEQYF
clone size: NA; J gene: TRBJ2-5; D gene: NA; V gene: TRBV11-2; CDR3 DNA: TGTGCCAGCAGCTTTGACAGTAATCCCCTCTTGTACCAAGAGACCCAGTACTTC; CDR3 protein: CASSFDSNPLLYQETQYF
clone size: NA; J gene: TRBJ1-2; D gene: NA; V gene: TRBV12-3/TRBV12-4; CDR3 DNA: TGTGCCAGCAGTTTGACGGGACCGTACTATGGCTACACCTTC; CDR3 protein: CASSLTGPYYGYTF
clone size: few; J gene: TRBJ2-6; D gene: NA; V gene: TRBV4-2; CDR3 DNA: TGTGCCAGCAGCCAAGACGGGACTGGGGCCAACGTCCTGACTTTC; CDR3 protein: CASSQDGTGANVLTF
clone size: few; J gene: TRBJ1-2; D gene: TRBD1; V gene: TRBV6-1; CDR3 DNA: TGTGCCAGCAGACGACAGGGGGAAATCGAGGGCTACACCTTC; CDR3 protein: CASRRQGEIEGYTF
clone size: many; J gene: TRBJ1-5; D gene: NA; V gene: TRBV6-5; CDR3 DNA: TGTGCCAGCAGTTACTCGCTTCAGGGTCAGCCCCAGCATTTT; CDR3 protein: CASSYSLQGQPQHF
clone size: NA; J gene: TRBJ1-1; D gene: NA; V gene: TRBV7-9; CDR3 DNA: TGTGCCAGCAGCTTAGCGGGCGCTGGACAGCGGGGGGAAGCTTTCTTT; CDR3 protein: CASSLAGAGQRGEAFF
clone size: many; J gene: TRBJ2-1; D gene: NA; V gene: TRBV3-1; CDR3 DNA: TGTGCCAGCAGCCAGGGGACGGGGCCTAGGAATGAGCAGTTCTTC; CDR3 protein: CASSQGTGPRNEQFF
clone size: NA; J gene: TRBJ2-5; D gene: TRBD2; V gene: TRBV11-2; CDR3 DNA: TGTGCCAGCAGCTCGTACACACTAGCGGGAAAACCCGCTTACCAAGAGACCCAGTACTTC; CDR3 protein: CASSSYTLAGKPAYQETQYF
clone size: few; J gene: TRBJ2-1; D gene: NA; V gene: TRBV6-5; CDR3 DNA: TGTGCCAGCAGTTACGGTGCAGACTCCTACAATGAGCAGTTCTTC; CDR3 protein: CASSYGADSYNEQFF
clone size: few; J gene: TRBJ1-5; D gene: NA; V gene: TRBV6-2/TRBV6-3; CDR3 DNA: TGTGCCAGCTGTTTCACAAGCAATCAGCCCCAGCATTTT; CDR3 protein: CASCFTSNQPQHF
clone size: NA; J gene: TRBJ2-4; D gene: TRBD2; V gene: TRBV15; CDR3 DNA: TGTGCCACCAGCATATTGAATCTAGCGGGTGGGGACATTCAGTACTTC; CDR3 protein: CATSILNLAGGDIQYF
clone size: few; J gene: TRBJ2-1; D gene: NA; V gene: TRBV11-2; CDR3 DNA: TGTGCCAGCAGCTTAGTCTCAGGGGTATTGGGCTTCGATGAGCAGTTCTTC; CDR3 protein: CASSLVSGVLGFDEQFF
clone size: few; J gene: TRBJ2-7; D gene: TRBD1; V gene: TRBV25-1; CDR3 DNA: TGTGCCAGCACCACGACAGGGTGGCCCTACGAGCAGTACTTC; CDR3 protein: CASTTTGWPYEQYF
clone size: NA; J gene: TRBJ2-1; D gene: TRBD2; V gene: TRBV27; CDR3 DNA: TGTGCCAGCAGTAGGGGGACTAGCCTTTTCTACAATGAGCAGTTCTTC; CDR3 protein: CASSRGTSLFYNEQFF
clone size: NA; J gene: TRBJ1-4; D gene: TRBD1; V gene: TRBV5-5; CDR3 DNA: TGTGCCAGCAGCTTGGGAAAGGGACAGGGATCCGAAAAACTGTTTTTT; CDR3 protein: CASSLGKGQGSEKLFF
clone size: NA; J gene: TRBJ2-3; D gene: TRBD2; V gene: TRBV30; CDR3 DNA: TGTGCCTGGACTAGCGGACCCACAGATACGCAGTATTTT; CDR3 protein: CAWTSGPTDTQYF
clone size: few; J gene: TRBJ1-4; D gene: TRBD1; V gene: TRBV3-1; CDR3 DNA: TGTGCCACGCTGGGACAGGGCGGTGAAAAACTGTTTTTT; CDR3 protein: CATLGQGGEKLFF
clone size: NA; J gene: TRBJ1-2; D gene: TRBD1; V gene: TRBV30; CDR3 DNA: TGTGCCTGGGGCACAGGGGGTGGTGGCTACACCTTC; CDR3 protein: CAWGTGGGGYTF
clone size: few; J gene: TRBJ2-1; D gene: TRBD1; V gene: TRBV5-1; CDR3 DNA: TGCGCCAGCAGCTTGACCGGACAGGGTAAGGATGAGCAGTTCTTC; CDR3 protein: CASSLTGQGKDEQFF
clone size: NA; J gene: TRBJ2-7; D gene: TRBD2; V gene: TRBV10-3; CDR3 DNA: TGTGCCACTGGCCAGCTAGCGGGAGTGAGTTCCTACGAGCAGTACTTC; CDR3 protein: CATGQLAGVSSYEQYF
clone size: many; J gene: TRBJ2-1; D gene: TRBD2; V gene: TRBV5-1; CDR3 DNA: TGCGCCAGCAGCTCAGGACTAGCGGGATTAAACAATGAGCAGTTCTTC; CDR3 protein: CASSSGLAGLNNEQFF
clone size: NA; J gene: TRBJ2-1; D gene: NA; V gene: TRBV5-5; CDR3 DNA: TGTGCCAGCAGCTGGGGTCTTGATGGAGGGGCGGCCCACAATGAGCAGTTCTTC; CDR3 protein: CASSWGLDGGAAHNEQFF
clone size: few; J gene: TRBJ1-1; D gene: NA; V gene: TRBV4-2; CDR3 DNA: TGTGCCAGCAGCCAAGATCGTACAGTGAATACTGAAGCTTTCTTT; CDR3 protein: CASSQDRTVNTEAFF
clone size: NA; J gene: TRBJ2-3; D gene: NA; V gene: TRBV3-1; CDR3 DNA: TGTGCCAGCAGCCACTTCAGAACAGATACGCAGTATTTT; CDR3 protein: CASSHFRTDTQYF
clone size: NA; J gene: TRBJ2-3; D gene: TRBD2; V gene: TRBV4-3; CDR3 DNA: TGCGCCAGCAGCCAAGGAGGATTCCGAGCGGGAGGGCGATGGGATACGCAGTATTTT; CDR3 protein: CASSQGGFRAGGRWDTQYF
clone size: few; J gene: TRBJ1-2; D gene: NA; V gene: TRBV12-3/TRBV12-4; CDR3 DNA: TGTGCCAGCAGCAGGGGCACTGCTAACTATGGCTACACCTTC; CDR3 protein: CASSRGTANYGYTF
clone size: NA; J gene: TRBJ2-3; D gene: TRBD2; V gene: TRBV4-1; CDR3 DNA: TGCGCCAGCAGCGAGTTCGGACTAGCGGGAAACACAGATACGCAGTATTTT; CDR3 protein: CASSEFGLAGNTDTQYF
clone size: many; J gene: TRBJ2-1; D gene: NA; V gene: TRBV10-3; CDR3 DNA: TGTGCCATCAGTGAAGGAGGCGAGCAGTTCTTC; CDR3 protein: CAISEGGEQFF
clone size: few; J gene: TRBJ2-7; D gene: NA; V gene: TRBV7-8; CDR3 DNA: TGTGCCAGCAGCTTAGGGCTAGGCCTCGGCTACGAGCAGTACTTC; CDR3 protein: CASSLGLGLGYEQYF
clone size: many; J gene: TRBJ1-5; D gene: NA; V gene: TRBV28; CDR3 DNA: TGTGCCAGCAGGAGCAATCAGCCCCAGCATTTT; CDR3 protein: CASRSNQPQHF
clone size: few; J gene: TRBJ2-5; D gene: NA; V gene: TRBV5-1; CDR3 DNA: TGCGCCAGCAGCTTACCAAGCGTGGGGGGAGAGACCCAGTACTTC; CDR3 protein: CASSLPSVGGETQYF
clone size: few; J gene: TRBJ2-1; D gene: TRBD2; V gene: TRBV12-3/TRBV12-4; CDR3 DNA: TGTGCCAGCAGCCCCGGGACTAGTTTCTACAATGAGCAGTTCTTC; CDR3 protein: CASSPGTSFYNEQFF
clone size: few; J gene: TRBJ2-1; D gene: NA; V gene: TRBV5-1; CDR3 DNA: TGCGCCAGCAGCTTGGATTTGTCTTCCTACAATGAGCAGTTCTTC; CDR3 protein: CASSLDLSSYNEQFF
clone size: NA; J gene: TRBJ2-3; D gene: NA; V gene: TRBV7-2; CDR3 DNA: TGTGCCAGCAGCCCCATGGGCACAGATACGCAGTATTTT; CDR3 protein: CASSPMGTDTQYF
clone size: many; J gene: TRBJ2-5; D gene: NA; V gene: TRBV3-1; CDR3 DNA: TGTGCCAGCAGCCTCCGGGCAGGGTACCAAGAGACCCAGTACTTC; CDR3 protein: CASSLRAGYQETQYF
clone size: few; J gene: TRBJ2-7; D gene: NA; V gene: TRBV11-2; CDR3 DNA: TGTGCCAGCAGCGAACCGCTCAGGGGTTACTACGAGCAGTACTTC; CDR3 protein: CASSEPLRGYYEQYF
clone size: few; J gene: TRBJ2-2; D gene: NA; V gene: TRBV20-1; CDR3 DNA: TGCAGTGCTAGCTTATCCGGAACCGGGGAGCTGTTTTTT; CDR3 protein: CSASLSGTGELFF
clone size: NA; J gene: TRBJ1-1; D gene: NA; V gene: TRBV28; CDR3 DNA: TGTGCCAGCAGTTCCCGTCCCCGCGGTGCTGAAGCTTTCTTT; CDR3 protein: CASSSRPRGAEAFF
clone size: NA; J gene: TRBJ2-7; D gene: NA; V gene: TRBV7-3; CDR3 DNA: TGTGCCAGCAGCCTAACAGGGGTGGGAGGCGAGCAGTACTTC; CDR3 protein: CASSLTGVGGEQYF
clone size: few; J gene: TRBJ2-7; D gene: NA; V gene: TRBV7-9; CDR3 DNA: TGTGCCAGCAGCGCGGGCCTACGGTACGAGCAGTACTTC; CDR3 protein: CASSAGLRYEQYF
clone size: few; J gene: TRBJ2-2; D gene: NA; V gene: TRBV27; CDR3 DNA: TGTGCCACCGGACCCCAGAACACCGGGGAGCTGTTTTTT; CDR3 protein: CATGPQNTGELFF
clone size: NA; J gene: TRBJ2-3; D gene: TRBD2; V gene: TRBV5-6; CDR3 DNA: TGTGCCAGCAGCTTGTGGGGGGGAGACCCGCAGTATTTT; CDR3 protein: CASSLWGGDPQYF
clone size: NA; J gene: TRBJ2-7; D gene: NA; V gene: TRBV25-1; CDR3 DNA: TGTGCCAGCAGTGATGGGGGGTGGGGACGCACCTACGAGCAGTACTTC; CDR3 protein: CASSDGGWGRTYEQYF
clone size: few; J gene: TRBJ2-5; D gene: NA; V gene: TRBV3-1; CDR3 DNA: TGTGCCAGCAGCCAAGGGAGCGCCACCCGTGAGGAGACCCAGTACTTC; CDR3 protein: CASSQGSATREETQYF
clone size: NA; J gene: TRBJ2-7; D gene: NA; V gene: TRBV7-2; CDR3 DNA: TGTGCCAGCAGCCCCTGGGGTGACGAGCAGTACTTC; CDR3 protein: CASSPWGDEQYF